What follows is one TCR beta chain and its context. This sample was included in a study of PD-1 and CTLA-4 blockade in melanoma. Trimming removed 4 bases from V and 1 base from J, with 13 bases in between. This CDR3 comprises 16 residues. Germline lookup yields CDR1 SEHNR and CDR2 FQNEAQ (reference sequence). Repertoires were generated with immunoSEQ multiplex PCR, while TCRdb's copy carries only in-frame clones and drops some. The sample has roughly 30,000 clones; roughly 90% are singletons. Specimen: CD8+ T cells from peripheral blood, collected from a patient given anti-PD-1 treatment. The TCR sequence derives from a human donor with melanoma. The genes are TRBV7-9 and TRBJ1-4, with a weak D call TRBD1 (6 bases). The CDR3 coding sequence is TGTGCCAGCAGCTCAACGTCACAGGGAACTAATGAAAAACTGTTTTTT. The encoded protein is CASSSTSQGTNEKLFF.